Following are 31 T cell receptor beta chains from one sample sequenced in a study of blood T cell repertoires in COVID-19. Assay: immunoSEQ multiplex PCR; the TCRdb copy retains only in-frame clones and omits some. The sample shows 30,000 to 40,000 clones, about 85% of them seen only once. The sequencing sample was made of peripheral blood. These receptor sequences come from a woman aged 60 to 75 with active COVID-19.

The chain recombines TRBV20-1 with TRBJ2-5; tentative D call: TRBD1 (5 bases). This CDR3 has 11 amino acids. V was trimmed by 4 bases and J by 3 bases, leaving 6 bases between them. Germline loops: CDR1 DFQATT, CDR2 SNEGSKA (reference sequence). In DNA, the CDR3 is TGCAGTGCTATCAGGGAAGAGACCCAGTACTTC. This sequence encodes CSAIREETQYF.

The chain is built from TRBV20-1 and TRBJ2-2, with 11 nucleotides matching TRBD2. Looked up from germline, CDR1 is DFQATT and CDR2 is SNEGSKA (reference sequence). V dropped 3 bases and J dropped 2; count of bases not matched to a gene: 5. This CDR3 region has 16 residues. The CDR3 sequence: CSASTSGRTNTGELFF. The CDR3 DNA reads TGCAGTGCTAGTACTAGCGGGAGAACTAACACCGGGGAGCTGTTTTTT.

The sample holds one count of this clone. This chain links TRBV6-1 with TRBJ1-1; tentatively, D is TRBD1 (6 bases). The CDR3 extends over 13 amino acids. CDR1 is MNHNS and CDR2 is SASEGT in the germline V gene. Trimming pared 3 bases from V and 6 bases from J, leaving 11 bases between. The DNA of the CDR3 is TGTGCCAGCAGTGACAGGGGCATCGCTGAAGCTTTCTTT. Protein product: CASSDRGIAEAFF.

This clone occurred a few times. The rearrangement uses TRBV3-1 (or the pseudogene TRBV3-2) and TRBJ2-2; 10 nucleotides line up with TRBD2. Trimming removed 4 bases from V and 6 bases from J; junction bases left unmatched: 17. This CDR3 region has 19 residues. The V gene's germline CDR1 is LGHDT and CDR2 YNNKEL (reference sequence). CDR3 protein: CASSRFTFSGRRESGELFF. In nucleotides, the CDR3 is TGTGCCAGCAGCCGATTTACATTTAGCGGGAGGCGGGAATCCGGGGAGCTGTTTTTT.

J is TRBJ2-5 and V is TRBV5-1; 11 bases match TRBD2. Germline assignment: CDR1 SGHRS and CDR2 YFSETQ. CDR3 size: 14 residues. The junction had 4 bases not matched to a gene; V was cut back by 7 bases and J by 2 bases. CDR3 protein: CASRASGGQETQYF. CDR3 in DNA: TGCGCCAGCCGGGCTAGCGGGGGGCAAGAGACCCAGTACTTC.

The V gene is TRBV5-1, the J gene TRBJ1-1, with 8 bases lining up with TRBD1. The CDR3 is 15 residues long. CDR1 and CDR2 (germline): SGHRS, YFSETQ. V lost 4 bases and J lost 0; bases outside the gene matches: 5. In DNA, the CDR3 is TGCGCCAGCAGCGGGTCAGGGGGCTTGAACACTGAAGCTTTCTTT. As protein: CASSGSGGLNTEAFF.

This chain uses TRBV25-1 with TRBJ2-2; no firm D call. V gave up 1 base and J gave up 1 base, with 10 bases separating them. The CDR3 contains 16 residues. Germline V CDR1 and CDR2: MGHDK, SYGVNS. In DNA form, the CDR3 reads TGTGCCAGCAGTGAATCTCTTTGGCAGAACACCGGGGAGCTGTTTTTT. It is translated as CASSESLWQNTGELFF.

V is TRBV23-1 and J is TRBJ2-1, with TRBD2 identical over 14 bases. TRBV23-1 belongs to the ORF category, with a function that is uncertain. Unmatched junction bases numbered 2, after V lost 2 bases and J lost 8 bases. The CDR3 runs to 15 residues. DNA of the CDR3: TGCGCCAGCAGTCAACCGGGACTAGCGGGAGATGAGCAGTTCTTC. Protein product: CASSQPGLAGDEQFF.

J is TRBJ2-3 and V is TRBV29-1, with 11 bases fitting TRBD2. Germline CDR1 is SQVTM and CDR2 is ANQGSEA. Trimming removed 8 bases from V and 0 bases from J; junction bases left unmatched: 10. This CDR3 is 16 amino acids long. DNA of the CDR3: TGCAGCATAAAAAAGGGACTAGCGGATAGCACAGATACGCAGTATTTT. This translates into CSIKKGLADSTDTQYF.

This clone was seen once. The V and J genes are TRBV9 and TRBJ2-5; 11 bases map to TRBD2. V shed 3 bases and J 1 base; nucleotides not matched to a gene: 2. This CDR3 comprises 15 residues. Germline V gene sequence: CDR1 SGDLS, CDR2 YYNGEE. The DNA of the CDR3 is TGTGCCAGCAGCGAGCTAGCGGGGGGCCAAGAGACCCAGTACTTC. This encodes CASSELAGGQETQYF.

The rearrangement links TRBV6-5 to TRBJ2-5; 11 bases agree with TRBD2. CDR1 and CDR2 (germline): MNHEY, SVGAGI. With V trimmed by 5 bases and J by 4 bases, 6 bases remained unmatched. CDR3 size: 15 residues. The DNA for the CDR3 is TGTGCCAGCAGTCCGACTAGCGGGATGGCAGAGACCCAGTACTTC. Its translation: CASSPTSGMAETQYF.

The chain carries TRBV9 and TRBJ1-3, with TRBD1 matching 9 bases. Trimming took 0 bases from V and 3 from J; bases not matched to a gene: 1. CDR1 and CDR2 (germline): SGDLS, YYNGEE. The CDR3 totals 15 residues. The CDR3: CASSVGDRDGNTIYF. In nucleotides, the CDR3 is TGTGCCAGCAGCGTAGGGGACAGGGATGGAAACACCATATATTTT.

The V call is TRBV5-1, the J call TRBJ2-5, with 12 bases matching TRBD2. There are 17 residues in the CDR3. The V gene's germline CDR1 is SGHRS and CDR2 YFSETQ. J was trimmed by 4 bases and V by 1 base; bases with no gene match: 8. As DNA, the CDR3 is TGCGCCAGCAGCTTGAGGGCTAGCGGGGGGGCCGGAGAGACCCAGTACTTC. It encodes CASSLRASGGAGETQYF.

The CDR3 coding sequence is TGTGCCAGCAGCCAATTAGCGGGGGGGTACTACAATGAGCAGTTCTTC. Its protein product is CASSQLAGGYYNEQFF. V and J are TRBV3-1 (or the pseudogene TRBV3-2) and TRBJ2-1, with 11 nucleotides matching TRBD2. Germline V CDR1 and CDR2: LGHDT, YNNKEL (reference sequence). This CDR3 comprises 16 residues. Trimming cost V 2 bases and J 3 bases; bases outside gene matches: 3.

The chain carries TRBV3-1 (or the pseudogene TRBV3-2) and TRBJ2-7, with 11 bases lining up with TRBD2. The germline V gene encodes CDR1 LGHDT and CDR2 YNNKEL (reference sequence). The CDR3 extends over 16 amino acids. J was trimmed by 3 bases and V by 7 bases; bases with no gene match: 11. The CDR3 is CASTRGLAGGLYEQYF. The CDR3 nucleotides are TGTGCCAGCACTAGGGGTCTAGCGGGAGGTCTCTACGAGCAGTACTTC.

The V gene is TRBV18, the J gene TRBJ2-7; 7 nucleotides line up with TRBD1. CDR3 length: 14 residues. Losses at the gene ends were 8 bases for V and 6 bases for J; bases not matched to a gene: 13. Germline V lookup: CDR1 KGHSH, CDR2 LQKENI. Written as DNA, the CDR3 is TGTGCCAGCGCAGTAGAACAGGGGTTCGGCGAGCAGTACTTC. Amino acid sequence: CASAVEQGFGEQYF.

V is TRBV5-1 and J is TRBJ2-4; D might be TRBD2 (6 bases). Trimming left V 4 bases short and J 10 bases short, with 15 bases between. Germline-derived CDR1 and CDR2 are SGHRS and YFSETQ. This CDR3 has 13 amino acids. The CDR3 spells CASSPREKSIQYF. The CDR3 DNA reads TGCGCCAGCAGCCCTCGGGAGAAGTCAATTCAGTACTTC.

The chain carries TRBV7-9 and TRBJ1-2; 10 bases line up with TRBD1. The CDR3 runs to 16 residues. J gave up 5 bases and V 10 bases, and 16 bases lay outside the gene matches. From germline, CDR1 is SEHNR and CDR2 FQNEAQ (reference sequence). As DNA, the CDR3 is TGTGCCACCCTGAATGGGGACAGGGGAGACCGATATGGCTACACCTTC. Amino acids: CATLNGDRGDRYGYTF.

The chain joins TRBV5-6 to TRBJ2-7, with 7 bases lining up with TRBD1. This CDR3 has 14 amino acids. Trimming cost V 3 bases and J 3 bases; bases outside gene matches: 6. CDR1 and CDR2 from the germline V gene are SGHDT and YYEEEE. The CDR3 nucleotides are TGTGCCAGCAGCTGGAGACAGGGCCACTACGAGCAGTACTTC. Translated: CASSWRQGHYEQYF.

The chain is built from TRBV4-2 and TRBJ2-1, with unresolved D. Germline lookup yields CDR1 LGHNA and CDR2 YNFKEQ. V dropped 0 bases and J dropped 2 bases, with 8 bases sitting between them. The CDR3 has 15 residues. The CDR3 DNA reads as TGTGCCAGCAGCCAAGATGGTGGCCCCTACAATGAGCAGTTCTTC. This codes for CASSQDGGPYNEQFF.

The chain carries TRBV30 and TRBJ1-3; D is undetermined. Trimming cost V 0 bases and J 2 bases, with 8 bases left between them. The V gene's germline CDR1 is GTSNPN and CDR2 SVGIG (reference sequence). The CDR3 extends over 14 amino acids. CDR3 in amino acids: CAWSVSQAGNTIYF. CDR3 sequence (DNA): TGTGCCTGGAGTGTTTCCCAGGCTGGAAACACCATATATTTT.

The CDR3, as DNA: TGCGCCAGCAGTCAATCGATAGGGACTAGCGGGATAAAAGAGACCCAGTACTTC. The encoded protein is CASSQSIGTSGIKETQYF. The chain combines TRBV23-1 with TRBJ2-5, with 13 bases that match TRBD2. TRBV23-1 is an open reading frame whose function is uncertain. V lost 0 bases to trimming and J lost 3 bases; unmatched junction nucleotides: 7. The CDR3 spans 18 residues.

V is TRBV19 and J is TRBJ1-2, with D unresolved. CDR3 length: 12 residues. CDR1 is LNHDA, CDR2 SQIVND, per germline (reference sequence). Trimming removed 5 bases from V and 2 bases from J, with 6 bases in between. CDR3 residues: CASSPMNYGYTF. CDR3 nucleotides: TGTGCCAGTAGTCCAATGAACTATGGCTACACCTTC.

The V gene is TRBV30, the J gene TRBJ1-4; D is perhaps TRBD1 (5 bases). CDR1 is GTSNPN, CDR2 SVGIG, per germline (reference sequence). CDR3 size: 13 residues. Trimming shortened V by 5 bases and J by 4 bases, and 11 bases separated the two germline ends. The CDR3 nucleotides are TGTGCCTGGTCACGGGACTTTAATGAAAAACTGTTTTTT. It is translated as CAWSRDFNEKLFF.

The chain has TRBV5-1 and TRBJ2-3; a possible D gene is TRBD1 (6 bases). Trimming stripped 2 bases from V and 0 bases from J, with 10 bases between. CDR1 is SGHRS, CDR2 YFSETQ, per germline. The length of the CDR3 is 15 residues. CDR3 residues: CASSLKTGSTDTQYF. Written as DNA, the CDR3 is TGCGCCAGCAGCTTAAAGACAGGAAGCACAGATACGCAGTATTTT.

This chain links TRBV10-3 with TRBJ2-3; 8 bases are a match to TRBD2. The length of the CDR3 is 16 residues. Germline V CDR1 and CDR2: ENHRY, SYGVKD. The V segment lost 4 bases and the J segment 3 bases; nucleotides outside the gene matches: 9. The CDR3 sequence: CAISVVSGGGTDTQYF. The CDR3, as DNA: TGTGCCATCAGTGTCGTCAGCGGGGGCGGGACAGATACGCAGTATTTT.

V and J are TRBV11-2 and TRBJ2-4; weak D call: TRBD2 (7 bases). CDR3 length equals 15 residues. Germline CDR1 SGHAT, CDR2 FQNNGV. The V end was cut by 1 base, the J end by 7 bases, with 14 bases between. The CDR3 here is CASSLVRGGQNIQYF. The CDR3 nucleotides read TGTGCCAGCAGCTTAGTAAGGGGGGGCCAGAACATTCAGTACTTC.

The chain carries TRBV7-9 and TRBJ2-3, with D tentatively TRBD1 (5 bases). Germline CDR1 SEHNR, CDR2 FQNEAQ (reference sequence). This CDR3 region has 16 residues. V was shortened by 5 bases and J by 3 bases, with 18 bases between the two germline ends. CDR3 in DNA: TGTGCCAGCAGCCCCTGGGGCGGTGGTCCAACAGATACGCAGTATTTT. Protein product: CASSPWGGGPTDTQYF.

This chain joins TRBV6-2 or TRBV6-3 and TRBJ2-3, with 7 bases matching TRBD1. J lost 5 bases, V lost 3 bases, and 14 bases had no gene match. CDR1 and CDR2 from the germline V gene are MNHEY and SVGEGT. CDR3 length: 17 residues. The CDR3 reads CASSYGRDRKSKDTQYF. The CDR3 DNA reads TGTGCCAGCAGTTATGGCAGGGACAGAAAGTCAAAAGATACGCAGTATTTT.

The chain is built from TRBV5-6 and TRBJ2-1; D is possibly TRBD1 (5 bases). Germline assignment: CDR1 SGHDT and CDR2 YYEEEE. The V gene lost 0 bases and the J gene lost 0 bases, with 10 bases spanning the gap. This CDR3 contains 16 residues. The DNA for the CDR3 is TGTGCCAGCAGCTTGGTCCCGACAGCCTCCTACAATGAGCAGTTCTTC. It codes for CASSLVPTASYNEQFF. The full variable domain, completed using reference TRBV5-6 and TRBJ2-1, is DAGVTQSPTHLIKTRGQQVTLRCSPKSGHDTVSWYQQALGQGPQFIFQYYEEEERQRGNFPDRFSGHQFPNYSSELNVNALLLGDSALYLCASSLVPTASYNEQFFGPGTRLTVL.

This clone was found once. V and J are TRBV9 and TRBJ2-1, with 7 bases that match TRBD2. CDR1 and CDR2 from the germline V gene are SGDLS and YYNGEE. V lost 4 bases and J lost 3; bases outside the gene matches: 10. CDR3 size: 16 residues. The CDR3, as DNA: TGTGCCAGCAGCCCCGGCGGGTCTAGCGGCTACAATGAGCAGTTCTTC. This codes for CASSPGGSSGYNEQFF.